One and the same sample provided the 8 T cell receptor beta chains below, sequenced in a study of T cell repertoires and Cas9 in healthy adults. Profiled with immunoSEQ multiplex PCR; TCRdb holds only in-frame clones, not every one. Of 22,000 or so clones listed, approximately 90% are singletons. Sequenced: CD4+ effector T cells (CD127+, CD25-, CD137-, CD154-) from PBMCs; culture status not recorded. These receptors were obtained from a human donor in good health.

This chain links TRBV4-1 with TRBJ2-3; possibly TRBD2 for D (6 bases). Germline CDR1 and CDR2: MGHRA and YSYEKL. The V end lost 4 bases, the J end lost 7 bases, and 18 bases lay between the germline ends. The CDR3 covers 15 residues. CDR3: CASSPSGGYTNTQYF. The CDR3 nucleotides read TGCGCCAGCAGCCCCTCCGGGGGTTATACAAATACGCAGTATTTT.

J is TRBJ1-1 and V is TRBV7-2; D uncertain. Germline CDR1 SGHTA, CDR2 FQGNSA. This CDR3 is 13 amino acids long. V was pared by 6 bases and J by 3 bases, with 11 bases between. CDR3: CASREGRYTEAFF. CDR3 nucleotide sequence: TGTGCCAGCAGGGAAGGACGGTACACTGAAGCTTTCTTT.

The V call is TRBV7-2, the J call TRBJ2-6, with D tentatively TRBD1 (6 bases). Trimming removed 6 bases at V and 4 bases at J, with 13 bases between. The CDR3 totals 15 residues. Germline V gives CDR1 SGHTA, CDR2 FQGNSA. The CDR3 reads CASSETGTGANVLTF. CDR3 coding DNA: TGTGCCAGCAGTGAGACCGGGACAGGGGCCAACGTCCTGACTTTC. Drawing the rest from reference TRBV7-2 and TRBJ2-6, the complete variable domain is GAGVSQSPSNKVTEKGKDVELRCDPISGHTALYWYRQSLGQGLEFLIYFQGNSAPDKSGLPSDRFSAERTGGSVSTLTIQRTQQEDSAVYLCASSETGTGANVLTFGAGSRLTVL.

V is TRBV9 and J is TRBJ1-1, with D perhaps matching TRBD1 (5 bases). Germline V CDR1 and CDR2: SGDLS, YYNGEE. The CDR3 has 16 amino acids. The V end was cut by 3 bases, the J end by 0 bases, with 15 bases between. CDR3 in DNA: TGTGCCAGCAGCGCCCGGGACGATCTCATGAACACTGAAGCTTTCTTT. Amino acids: CASSARDDLMNTEAFF.

The chain is built from TRBV9 and TRBJ1-2; 7 bases agree with TRBD1. The V and J ends lost 4 bases and 3 bases, in that order; junction bases with no gene match: 9. Germline V gene sequence: CDR1 SGDLS, CDR2 YYNGEE. This CDR3 is built from 15 residues. The DNA for the CDR3 is TGTGCCAGCAGCATCCGACAGGGAGGGGACTATGGCTACACCTTC. Its protein product is CASSIRQGGDYGYTF.

The genes are TRBV5-4 and TRBJ2-2; TRBD2 matches at 9 bases. Germline values: CDR1 SGHNT, CDR2 YYREEE (reference sequence). With V trimmed by 5 bases and J by 4 bases, 9 bases remained unmatched. The CDR3 has 16 residues. The DNA of the CDR3 is TGTGCCAGCAGGGAGGCGGGAGGGCCGGGCACCGGGGAGCTGTTTTTT. Amino acids: CASREAGGPGTGELFF.

This chain joins TRBV4-3 and TRBJ1-2; the D is unclear. The germline gives CDR1 LGHNA, CDR2 YSLEER. This CDR3 is built from 12 residues. Trimming removed 1 base at V and 8 bases at J, with 8 bases between. This CDR3 is CASSQAGLGYTF. The CDR3 DNA reads TGCGCCAGCAGCCAAGCTGGCCTCGGCTACACCTTC.

J is TRBJ2-7 and V is TRBV10-3, with 7 nucleotides matching TRBD1. The junction had 10 bases not matched to a gene; V was cut back by 0 bases and J by 5 bases. Germline assignment: CDR1 ENHRY and CDR2 SYGVKD. The CDR3 is 16 residues long. CDR3 sequence: CAISESPDRVRDEQYF. The CDR3 DNA sequence: TGTGCCATCAGTGAGTCACCAGACAGGGTTAGGGACGAGCAGTACTTC.